Below are 26 T cell receptor beta chains sequenced from a single sample in a study of cytomegalovirus exposure and HLA in healthy donors. Produced via immunoSEQ multiplex PCR; TCRdb's table is partial and in-frame only. The sample has roughly 270,000 clones, 88% seen once. Specimen: PBMCs. Source of these receptors: a young woman in good health and CMV-seronegative.

This clone has a single count. The chain has TRBV4-2 and TRBJ1-4; the match to TRBD1 covers 12 bases. V was pared by 0 bases and J by 7 bases, with 9 bases of the junction left unmatched. The length of the CDR3 is 18 residues. Germline V gives CDR1 LGHNA, CDR2 YNFKEQ. The CDR3 DNA reads TGTGCCAGCAGCCAAGATGGGACAGGGGGCGTTTCGAGTGAAAAACTGTTTTTT. Amino acid sequence: CASSQDGTGGVSSEKLFF.

This chain links TRBV7-9 with TRBJ2-3; TRBD2 matches at 9 bases. This CDR3 has 18 residues. The junction had 22 bases not matched to a gene; V was cut back by 11 bases and J by 4 bases. The germline CDR1 and CDR2 sequences are SEHNR and FQNEAQ (reference sequence). CDR3 bases: TGTGCCTCCCGATCTAGCGGGACGGGGGATAGGGGGGCAGATACGCAGTATTTT. Amino acid sequence: CASRSSGTGDRGADTQYF.

This chain uses TRBV27 with TRBJ2-4; 7 bases are shared with TRBD2. Trimming took 9 bases from V and 11 from J; bases not matched to a gene: 10. The CDR3 has 12 amino acids. Per germline, CDR1 MNHEY and CDR2 SMNVEV (reference sequence). As DNA, the CDR3 is TGTGCCAGTGGAGCCAGCGGGGTAGTTCAGTACTTC. This codes for CASGASGVVQYF.

This clone showed up just a few times. The V and J genes are TRBV10-3 and TRBJ2-7, with 9 bases matching TRBD1. The germline gives CDR1 ENHRY, CDR2 SYGVKD. Trimming cost V 10 bases and J 1 base; bases outside gene matches: 5. There are 13 residues in the CDR3. The CDR3 DNA reads TGTGCCACCCGGACAGGGGTTTCCTACGAGCAGTACTTC. Translating gives CATRTGVSYEQYF.

This clone was seen a single time. The genes are TRBV5-4 and TRBJ1-4, with 11 positions matching TRBD1. The CDR3 sequence is 15 residues long. Germline CDR1 is SGHNT and CDR2 is YYREEE (reference sequence). With V trimmed by 4 bases and J by 4 bases, 3 bases remained unmatched. The CDR3 DNA reads as TGTGCCAGCAGCGTGGGACAGGGGGGTAATGAAAAACTGTTTTTT. It yields the protein CASSVGQGGNEKLFF. The full variable domain, its missing parts supplied by reference TRBV5-4 and TRBJ1-4, is ETGVTQSPTHLIKTRGQQVTLRCSSQSGHNTVSWYQQALGQGPQFIFQYYREEENGRGNFPPRFSGLQFPNYSSELNVNALELDDSALYLCASSVGQGGNEKLFFGSGTQLSVL.

This rearrangement joins TRBV5-1 to TRBJ2-5; 7 bases fit TRBD2. V shed 1 base, J shed 5 bases, and the junction held 5 bases outside the gene matches. Per the germline V gene, CDR1 is SGHRS and CDR2 is YFSETQ. There are 14 residues in the CDR3. The CDR3, as DNA: TGCGCCAGCAGCTTGAGCGGGGATGAGGAGACCCAGTACTTC. Encoded protein: CASSLSGDEETQYF. Drawing the rest from reference TRBV5-1 and TRBJ2-5, the complete variable domain is KAGVTQTPRYLIKTRGQQVTLSCSPISGHRSVSWYQQTPGQGLQFLFEYFSETQRNKGNFPGRFSGRQFSNSRSEMNVSTLELGDSALYLCASSLSGDEETQYFGPGTRLLVL.

This clone was detected once. The V and J genes are TRBV28 and TRBJ2-5; perhaps TRBD1 as D (6 bases). The CDR3 totals 15 residues. Germline V gives CDR1 MDHEN, CDR2 SYDVKM. Trimming took 5 bases from V and 0 from J, leaving 13 bases between them. CDR3 in amino acids: CASSPDRRYQETQYF. The CDR3 DNA sequence: TGTGCCAGCAGTCCGGACAGACGCTACCAAGAGACCCAGTACTTC.

The genes are TRBV6-6 and TRBJ2-2; possibly TRBD2 for D (6 bases). The germline V gene encodes CDR1 MNHNY and CDR2 SVGAGI (reference sequence). The CDR3 length is 16 residues. Trimming removed 5 bases from V and 5 bases from J, with 18 bases in between. The CDR3 reads CASSRGTARRTGELFF. The CDR3 nucleotides are TGTGCCAGCAGTCGCGGGACTGCCCGAAGAACCGGGGAGCTGTTTTTT.

The DNA of the CDR3 is TGTGCCAGCAGCTTAGAAACAGGCATCGGTGAGCAGTTCTTC. This encodes CASSLETGIGEQFF. The rearrangement joins TRBV13 to TRBJ2-1, with D possibly matching TRBD1 (5 bases). V was pared by 1 base and J by 9 bases, with 13 bases between. The CDR3 consists of 14 residues. CDR1 is PRHDT and CDR2 is FYEKMQ in the germline V gene (reference sequence).

V gene TRBV5-1 combines with J gene TRBJ1-1; 7 positions match TRBD1. Germline-derived CDR1 and CDR2 are SGHRS and YFSETQ. Unmatched junction bases numbered 13, after V lost 4 bases and J lost 1 base. The CDR3 totals 17 residues. The CDR3 DNA reads as TGCGCCAGCAGCCTCACGCCTACGACAGGGAAGAACACTGAAGCTTTCTTT. It specifies CASSLTPTTGKNTEAFF. Full variable domain (remainder filled in from reference TRBV5-1 and TRBJ1-1): KAGVTQTPRYLIKTRGQQVTLSCSPISGHRSVSWYQQTPGQGLQFLFEYFSETQRNKGNFPGRFSGRQFSNSRSEMNVSTLELGDSALYLCASSLTPTTGKNTEAFFGQGTRLTVV.

This chain's CDR3 is CASSVGRDYYNEQFF. The CDR3 nucleotides read TGCGCCAGCAGCGTAGGCCGGGACTATTACAATGAGCAGTTCTTC. This chain links TRBV5-1 with TRBJ2-1; 7 bases match TRBD2. This CDR3 is built from 15 residues. Germline V CDR1 and CDR2: SGHRS, YFSETQ. V shed 4 bases, J shed 4 bases, and the junction held 8 bases outside the gene matches. The full variable domain, its missing parts supplied by reference TRBV5-1 and TRBJ2-1, is KAGVTQTPRYLIKTRGQQVTLSCSPISGHRSVSWYQQTPGQGLQFLFEYFSETQRNKGNFPGRFSGRQFSNSRSEMNVSTLELGDSALYLCASSVGRDYYNEQFFGPGTRLTVL.

The chain links TRBV29-1 to TRBJ2-1, with TRBD2 identical over 12 bases. This CDR3 has 19 amino acids. Germline values: CDR1 SQVTM, CDR2 ANQGSEA. Trimming took 3 bases from V and 0 from J; bases not matched to a gene: 12. The chain's CDR3 is CSVEFGLAGSVSSYNEQFF. The DNA of the CDR3 is TGCAGCGTTGAGTTTGGACTAGCGGGATCCGTTAGCTCCTACAATGAGCAGTTCTTC.

V is TRBV7-6 and J is TRBJ1-2; D remains unclear. Germline CDR1 is SGHVS and CDR2 is FNYEAQ. The CDR3 contains 13 residues. V gave up 5 bases and J gave up 4 bases, with 11 bases separating them. The CDR3 sequence: CASSPTESYGYTF. The CDR3 nucleotides are TGTGCCAGCAGCCCGACGGAGAGCTATGGCTACACCTTC.

Only a few counts were recorded for this clone. CDR3 loop: CASSNRGNYGYTF. The CDR3 DNA reads TGTGCCAGCAGCAACAGGGGTAACTATGGCTACACCTTC. V usage is TRBV28 and J usage is TRBJ1-2; TRBD1 matches at 7 bases. V was pared by 6 bases and J by 1 base, with 2 bases of the junction left unmatched. CDR1 and CDR2 (germline): MDHEN, SYDVKM. The CDR3 loop spans 13 amino acids.

The chain recombines TRBV7-2 with TRBJ1-5, with a weak D call TRBD1 (5 bases). Germline V lookup: CDR1 SGHTA, CDR2 FQGNSA. The CDR3 loop spans 12 amino acids. The V end was cut by 7 bases, the J end by 6 bases, with 10 bases between. CDR3 bases: TGTGCCAGCAACTCCGGGGGTCAGCCCCAGCATTTT. As protein: CASNSGGQPQHF.

This clone was observed once. This chain uses TRBV30 with TRBJ1-4; 8 nucleotides agree with TRBD1. Germline CDR1 is GTSNPN and CDR2 is SVGIG (reference sequence). J lost 12 bases, V lost 2 bases, and 14 bases had no gene match. The CDR3 runs 15 residues. The CDR3, as DNA: TGTGCCTGGAGTTTAAGACAGGGGCCCTTTGAGGAACTGTTTTTT. It translates to CAWSLRQGPFEELFF.

The gene calls are TRBV5-6 and TRBJ2-3; D possibly corresponds to TRBD1 (6 bases). Germline values: CDR1 SGHDT, CDR2 YYEEEE. The CDR3 loop spans 14 amino acids. Trimming shortened V by 1 base and J by 4 bases, and 10 bases separated the two germline ends. The DNA for the CDR3 is TGTGCCAGCAGCTTGCGTGGGGGCCCAGATACGCAGTATTTT. Amino acid sequence: CASSLRGGPDTQYF. Together with reference TRBV5-6 and TRBJ2-3, the CDR3 gives the full variable domain: DAGVTQSPTHLIKTRGQQVTLRCSPKSGHDTVSWYQQALGQGPQFIFQYYEEEERQRGNFPDRFSGHQFPNYSSELNVNALLLGDSALYLCASSLRGGPDTQYFGPGTRLTVL.

Only a few counts were recorded for this clone. The J gene is TRBJ1-2, the V gene TRBV28; D is unresolved. Trimming shortened V by 6 bases and J by 3 bases, and 8 bases separated the two germline ends. Germline CDR1 reads MDHEN; CDR2 reads SYDVKM. The CDR3 is 12 residues long. For the CDR3, the DNA is TGTGCCAGCAGAGACGGAGACTATGGCTACACCTTC. Protein product: CASRDGDYGYTF.

The V and J genes are TRBV9 and TRBJ2-7; perhaps TRBD2 as D (6 bases). Trimming pared 0 bases from V and 5 bases from J, leaving 18 bases between. Germline CDR1 reads SGDLS; CDR2 reads YYNGEE. This CDR3 spans 16 amino acids. The CDR3 is CASSVAPPPGDHEQYF. In nucleotides, the CDR3 is TGTGCCAGCAGCGTAGCCCCCCCGCCGGGGGATCACGAGCAGTACTTC.

The chain carries TRBV28 and TRBJ2-1; D may be TRBD2 (6 bases). From germline, CDR1 is MDHEN and CDR2 SYDVKM. This CDR3 has 13 residues. V was cut by 7 bases and J by 1 base, with 8 bases left in between. This CDR3 reads CASTGGSYNEQFF. The CDR3 DNA is TGTGCCAGCACCGGGGGATCCTACAATGAGCAGTTCTTC.

The chain employs TRBV6-5 and TRBJ1-4, with unresolved D. Trimming stripped 7 bases from V and 8 bases from J, with 14 bases between. CDR1 and CDR2 (germline): MNHEY, SVGAGI. The CDR3 consists of 13 residues. CDR3 sequence (DNA): TGTGCCAGCAACGAGGGCTTTGGAGAAAAACTGTTTTTT. Its protein product is CASNEGFGEKLFF.

In regard to this clone: Other nucleotide sequences from this sample produce the same CDR3. The CDR3, as DNA: TGTGCCAGCAGTCGTACAGGGGGCTCCTACGAGCAGTACTTC. This gives the protein CASSRTGGSYEQYF. V is TRBV6-5 and J is TRBJ2-7, with 8 positions matching TRBD1. Germline assignment: CDR1 MNHEY and CDR2 SVGAGI. The CDR3 spans 14 residues. V lost 5 bases, J lost 0 bases, and 3 bases stayed unmatched.

This chain connects TRBV19 to TRBJ1-4; 7 bases map to TRBD1. Trimming cost V 9 bases and J 1 base; bases outside gene matches: 8. The CDR3 has 15 amino acids. Germline V lookup: CDR1 LNHDA, CDR2 SQIVND (reference sequence). The CDR3 reads CASGTVLRTNEKLFF. CDR3 sequence (DNA): TGTGCCAGCGGGACAGTTCTGAGAACTAATGAAAAACTGTTTTTT.

V and J are TRBV7-3 and TRBJ1-2, with D perhaps TRBD1 (6 bases). CDR3 size: 13 residues. The V gene lost 5 bases and the J gene lost 2 bases, with 9 bases spanning the gap. Germline V gene data show CDR1 as SGHTA and CDR2 as FQGTGA. CDR3 nucleotide sequence: TGTGCCAGCAGCGCCGGACAGAACTATGGCTACACCTTC. Protein sequence: CASSAGQNYGYTF.

The chain uses TRBV30 and TRBJ2-1; 9 bases align to TRBD2. The V gene's germline CDR1 is GTSNPN and CDR2 SVGIG (reference sequence). The CDR3 loop spans 16 amino acids. The ends lost 3 bases at V and 8 bases at J; junction bases unmatched: 14. The DNA for the CDR3 is TGTGCCTGGAGGGCCTTGTTAGCGGGAGCTTTAGATGAGCAGTTCTTC. Translating gives CAWRALLAGALDEQFF.

This rearrangement joins TRBV9 to TRBJ2-3, with D perhaps TRBD2 (5 bases). V was pared by 4 bases and J by 2 bases, with 11 bases between. The CDR3 contains 14 residues. Germline CDR1 SGDLS, CDR2 YYNGEE. CDR3 DNA: TGTGCCAGCAGCCCCAGGACTCTCACAGATACGCAGTATTTT. Translated, it gives CASSPRTLTDTQYF. Using reference TRBV9 and TRBJ2-3 for the parts outside the CDR3, the full variable domain is DSGVTQTPKHLITATGQRVTLRCSPRSGDLSVYWYQQSLDQGLQFLIQYYNGEERAKGNILERFSAQQFPDLHSELNLSSLELGDSALYFCASSPRTLTDTQYFGPGTRLTVL.